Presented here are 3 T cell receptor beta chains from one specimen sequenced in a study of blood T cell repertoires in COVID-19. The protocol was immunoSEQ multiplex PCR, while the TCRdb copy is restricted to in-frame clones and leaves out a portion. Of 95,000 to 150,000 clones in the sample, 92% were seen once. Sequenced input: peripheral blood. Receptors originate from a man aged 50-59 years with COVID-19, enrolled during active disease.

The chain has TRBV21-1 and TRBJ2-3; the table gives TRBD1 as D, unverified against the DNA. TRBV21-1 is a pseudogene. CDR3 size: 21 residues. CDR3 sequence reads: CASSPRDRDLRGGLGTDTQYF. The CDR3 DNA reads TGTGCCAGCAGCCCCCGGGACAGAGACCTCAGAGGGGGGCTGGGCACAGATACGCAGTATTTT.

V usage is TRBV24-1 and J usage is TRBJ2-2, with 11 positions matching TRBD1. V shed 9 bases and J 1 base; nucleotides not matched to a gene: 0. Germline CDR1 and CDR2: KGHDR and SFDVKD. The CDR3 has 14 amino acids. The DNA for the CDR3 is TGTGCCACCGGGACAGGGGGGAACACCGGGGAGCTGTTTTTT. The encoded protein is CATGTGGNTGELFF.

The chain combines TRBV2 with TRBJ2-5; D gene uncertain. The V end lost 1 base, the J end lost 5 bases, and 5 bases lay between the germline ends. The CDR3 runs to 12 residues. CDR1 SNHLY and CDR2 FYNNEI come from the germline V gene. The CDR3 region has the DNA TGTGCCAGCAGTGAAGGCGCCGAGACCCAGTACTTC. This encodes CASSEGAETQYF.